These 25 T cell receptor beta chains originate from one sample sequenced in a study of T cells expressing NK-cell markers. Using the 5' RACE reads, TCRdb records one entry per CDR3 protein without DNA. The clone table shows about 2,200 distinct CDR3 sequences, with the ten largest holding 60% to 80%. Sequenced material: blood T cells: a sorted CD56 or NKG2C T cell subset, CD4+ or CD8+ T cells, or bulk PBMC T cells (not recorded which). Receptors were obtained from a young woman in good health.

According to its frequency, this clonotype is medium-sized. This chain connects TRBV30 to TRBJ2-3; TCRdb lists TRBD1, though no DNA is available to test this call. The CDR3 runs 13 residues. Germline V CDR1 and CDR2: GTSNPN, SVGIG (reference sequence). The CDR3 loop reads CAWSEGSTDTQYF.

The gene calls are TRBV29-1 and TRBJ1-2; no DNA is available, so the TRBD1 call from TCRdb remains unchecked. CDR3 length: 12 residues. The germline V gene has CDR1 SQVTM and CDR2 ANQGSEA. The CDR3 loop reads CSVGPWDDGYTF.

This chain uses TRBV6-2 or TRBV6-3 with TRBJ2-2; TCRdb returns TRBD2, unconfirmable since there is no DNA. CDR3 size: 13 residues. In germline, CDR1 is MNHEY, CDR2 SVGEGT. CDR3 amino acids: CASRWGLAGELFF.

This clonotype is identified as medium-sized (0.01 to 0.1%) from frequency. CDR3 in amino acids: CASSEYRDTDTQYF. The chain uses TRBV25-1 and TRBJ2-3; without DNA, the TCRdb call of TRBD1 cannot be checked. The CDR3 spans 14 residues. Germline V gene data show CDR1 as MGHDK and CDR2 as SYGVNS.

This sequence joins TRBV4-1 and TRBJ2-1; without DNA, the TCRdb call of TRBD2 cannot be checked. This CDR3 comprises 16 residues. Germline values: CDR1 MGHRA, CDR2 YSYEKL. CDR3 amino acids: CASSQRTSGINNEQFF.

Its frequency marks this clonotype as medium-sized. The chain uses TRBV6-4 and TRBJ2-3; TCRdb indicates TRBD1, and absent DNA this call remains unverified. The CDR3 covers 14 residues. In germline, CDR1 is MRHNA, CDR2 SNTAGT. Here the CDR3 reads CASSEAGDADTQYF.

This CDR3 reads CSAAVPGQEFSEQYF. The chain links TRBV20-1 to TRBJ2-7; TCRdb's D call, TRBD1, is unchecked because there is no DNA. The CDR3 extends over 15 amino acids. Germline assignment: CDR1 DFQATT and CDR2 SNEGSKA (reference sequence).

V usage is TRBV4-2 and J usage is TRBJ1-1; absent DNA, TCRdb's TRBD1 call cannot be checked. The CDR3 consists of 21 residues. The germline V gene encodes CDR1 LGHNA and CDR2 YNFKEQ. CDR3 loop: CASSQEKISGTGGGGRSEAFF.

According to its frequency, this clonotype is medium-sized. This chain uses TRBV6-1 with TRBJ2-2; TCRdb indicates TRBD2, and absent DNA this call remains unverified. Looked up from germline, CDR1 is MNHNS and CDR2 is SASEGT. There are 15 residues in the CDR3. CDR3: CASSELAGDTGELFF.

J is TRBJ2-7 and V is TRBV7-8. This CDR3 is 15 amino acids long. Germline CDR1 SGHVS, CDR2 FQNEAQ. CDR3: CASSLAVKKSYEQYF.

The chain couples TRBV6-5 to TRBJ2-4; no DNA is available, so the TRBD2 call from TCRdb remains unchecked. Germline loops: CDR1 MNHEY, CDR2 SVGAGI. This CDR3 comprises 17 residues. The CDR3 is CASTNNGGGVAKNIQYF.

The CDR3 loop reads CATTWGASTDTQYF. The chain combines TRBV19 with TRBJ2-3; TCRdb lists TRBD1, though no DNA is available to test this call. The CDR3 sequence is 14 residues long. The V gene's germline CDR1 is LNHDA and CDR2 SQIVND (reference sequence).

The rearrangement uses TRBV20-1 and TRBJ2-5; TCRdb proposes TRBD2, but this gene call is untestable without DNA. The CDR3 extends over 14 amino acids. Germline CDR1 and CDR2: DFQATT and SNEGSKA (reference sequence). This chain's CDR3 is CSPRLAAGGETQYF.

CDR3: CASGLVRGNTEAFF. This chain joins TRBV12-5 and TRBJ1-1. Germline V gives CDR1 LGHNT, CDR2 FRNRAP. This CDR3 region has 14 residues.

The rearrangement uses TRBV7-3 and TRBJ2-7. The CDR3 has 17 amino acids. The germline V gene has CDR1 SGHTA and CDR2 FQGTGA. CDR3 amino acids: CASSLKSSTGSSYEQYF.

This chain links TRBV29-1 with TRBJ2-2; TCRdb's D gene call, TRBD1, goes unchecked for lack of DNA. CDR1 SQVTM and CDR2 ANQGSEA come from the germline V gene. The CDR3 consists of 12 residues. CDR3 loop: CSVGPPTGELFF.

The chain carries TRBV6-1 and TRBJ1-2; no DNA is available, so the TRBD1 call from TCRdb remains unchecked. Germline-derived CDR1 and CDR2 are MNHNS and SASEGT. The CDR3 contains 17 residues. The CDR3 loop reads CASSTQDRFWASYGYTF.

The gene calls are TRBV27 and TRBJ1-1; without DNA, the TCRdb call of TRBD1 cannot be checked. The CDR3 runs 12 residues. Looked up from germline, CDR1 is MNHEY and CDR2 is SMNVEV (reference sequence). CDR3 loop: CANFGQNTEAFF.

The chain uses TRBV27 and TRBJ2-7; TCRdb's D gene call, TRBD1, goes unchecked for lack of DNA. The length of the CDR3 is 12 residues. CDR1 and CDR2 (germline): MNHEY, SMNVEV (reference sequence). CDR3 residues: CASSNRGYEQYF.

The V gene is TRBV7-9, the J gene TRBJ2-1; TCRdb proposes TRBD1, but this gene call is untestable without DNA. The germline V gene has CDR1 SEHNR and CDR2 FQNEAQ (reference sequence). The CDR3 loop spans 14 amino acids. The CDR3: CASSPGDRGREQFF.

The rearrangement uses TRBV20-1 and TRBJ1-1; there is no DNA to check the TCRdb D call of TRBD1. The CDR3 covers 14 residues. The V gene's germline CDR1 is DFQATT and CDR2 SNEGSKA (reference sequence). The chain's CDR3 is CSARMTESDTEAFF.

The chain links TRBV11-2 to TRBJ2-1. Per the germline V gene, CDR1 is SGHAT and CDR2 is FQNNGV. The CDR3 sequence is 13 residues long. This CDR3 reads CAIKEVGSVEQFF.

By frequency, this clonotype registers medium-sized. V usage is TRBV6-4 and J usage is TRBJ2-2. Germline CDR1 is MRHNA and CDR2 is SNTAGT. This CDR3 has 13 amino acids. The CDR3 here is CASSEGDTGELFF.

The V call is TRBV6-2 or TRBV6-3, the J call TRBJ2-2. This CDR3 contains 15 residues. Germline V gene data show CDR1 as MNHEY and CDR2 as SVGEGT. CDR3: CASSYSAENTGELFF.

The CDR3 region is CASVPSGGPSYEQYF. The gene calls are TRBV3-1 and TRBJ2-7; the TCRdb call, TRBD1, lacks DNA for checking. This CDR3 is 15 amino acids long. Germline V gene data show CDR1 as LGHDT and CDR2 as YNNKEL (reference sequence).